This T cell receptor beta chain was obtained from a study of control samples from healthy donors and cancer patients. V gave up 2 bases and J gave up 6 bases, with 10 bases separating them. This CDR3 has 14 residues. Per germline, CDR1 MRHNA and CDR2 SNTAGT. Sequencing was performed with immunoSEQ multiplex PCR; in TCRdb, only in-frame clones are kept and a portion is missing. The table records about 170,000 clones, approximately 94% of them present only once. This clone was seen more than once but under ten times. The sample comprised blood. This receptor was taken from a woman aged 18 to 35 in good health. This rearrangement joins TRBV6-4 to TRBJ2-2; maybe TRBD2 (5 bases). The CDR3 region has the DNA TGTGCCAGCAGTGACGGTGGGAGCTCCGGGGAGCTGTTTTTT. Translation: CASSDGGSSGELFF.